This TCR beta chain was identified during a study of blood T cell repertoires in COVID-19. Study context: PBMCs, B-cell-depleted T cells, or T cells provided the cDNA or gDNA that made up the material.

Note on this clone: Compared with germline, one end of the junction differs, possibly owing to a read error.

Cohorts were determined from participant-reported clinical history. Clones were sequenced by immunoSEQ multiplex PCR, and TCRdb holds only the in-frame ones, with some missing. The sample has some 420,000 clones, 80% to 90% seen once. Germline CDR1 and CDR2: SGHRS and YFSETQ. The CDR3 length is 13 residues. Sequenced sample: PBMCs or T cells enriched from blood (not recorded which). The receptor's source is a young man who had recovered from COVID-19. The V gene is TRBV5-1, the J gene TRBJ1-2; no firm D call. CDR3 DNA: TGCGCCAGCACCTTGGGGAGTGAGGATGGCTACACCTTC. Residues: CASTLGSEDGYTF.